The 17 T cell receptor beta chains in this list originate from one sample, sequenced in a study of monozygotic twins with cystic fibrosis. Some clones are missing from TCRdb's copy, which holds only in-frame ones; the method was immunoSEQ multiplex PCR. This table holds 8,000 to 10,000 clones, 98% found once. Sequenced: blood. The receptors were sampled from a girl aged 2 to 10 with cystic fibrosis.

The V gene is TRBV28, the J gene TRBJ2-7; TRBD1 agrees at 7 bases. The trim removed 5 bases at V and 7 bases at J, leaving 14 bases unmatched. Germline-derived CDR1 and CDR2 are MDHEN and SYDVKM. The CDR3 spans 15 residues. The CDR3 spells CASSTTGTVSREQYF. The CDR3 DNA follows: TGTGCCAGCAGTACAACCGGGACAGTATCACGGGAGCAGTACTTC.

This rearrangement joins TRBV2 to TRBJ1-2; D remains ambiguous. Trimming left V 5 bases short and J 4 bases short, with 5 bases between. The CDR3 covers 11 residues. Germline CDR1 and CDR2: SNHLY and FYNNEI. The CDR3 region is CASSLIYGYTF. CDR3 DNA: TGTGCCAGCAGTCTAATCTATGGCTACACCTTC.

J is TRBJ2-1 and V is TRBV10-2; 8 positions match TRBD2. Germline CDR1 and CDR2: WSHSY and SAAADI. The CDR3 spans 15 residues. The junction had 7 bases not matched to a gene; V was cut back by 5 bases and J by 4 bases. CDR3 sequence (DNA): TGCGCCAGCAGTAGAACGGGACTAGAGTACAATGAGCAGTTCTTC. Translation: CASSRTGLEYNEQFF.

The J gene is TRBJ1-2, the V gene TRBV7-6; 9 bases are a match to TRBD1. CDR1 is SGHVS, CDR2 FNYEAQ, per germline. V lost 4 bases to trimming and J lost 10 bases; unmatched junction nucleotides: 10. CDR3 length equals 14 residues. As DNA, the CDR3 is TGTGCCAGCAGCTCCCGGGACAGGGCTACAGACTACACCTTC. Its protein is CASSSRDRATDYTF. Full variable domain (missing parts from reference TRBV7-6 and TRBJ1-2): GAGVSQSPRYKVTKRGQDVALRCDPISGHVSLYWYRQALGQGPEFLTYFNYEAQQDKSGLPNDRFSAERPEGSISTLTIQRTEQRDSAMYRCASSSRDRATDYTFGSGTRLTVV.

J is TRBJ2-2 and V is TRBV19, with D perhaps assigned TRBD1 or TRBD2 (5 bases each). The CDR3 totals 15 residues. The ends were cut back, 6 bases at V and 4 bases at J, with 15 bases in the middle. From germline, CDR1 is LNHDA and CDR2 SQIVND (reference sequence). CDR3 in amino acids: CASSRRGEPTGELFF. Here the CDR3 DNA reads TGTGCCAGTAGCCGGAGAGGGGAGCCCACCGGGGAGCTGTTTTTT.

The V and J genes are TRBV25-1 and TRBJ1-2, with D unresolved. The V gene lost 3 bases and the J gene lost 8 bases, with 22 bases spanning the gap. CDR1 is MGHDK and CDR2 is SYGVNS in the germline V gene. This CDR3 is built from 16 residues. CDR3 DNA: TGTGCCAGCAGTGACCATAGGAGTAGGGCGAGGGAAGGCTACACCTTC. Encoded protein: CASSDHRSRAREGYTF.

The rearrangement links TRBV28 to TRBJ2-2; D not certain. The CDR3 runs 12 residues. V was shortened by 8 bases and J by 0 bases, with 4 bases between the two germline ends. CDR1 is MDHEN and CDR2 is SYDVKM in the germline V gene. The CDR3 here is CASYTNTGELFF. The CDR3 DNA reads as TGTGCCAGCTATACGAACACCGGGGAGCTGTTTTTT.

V usage is TRBV5-1 and J usage is TRBJ1-1, with D unresolved. Germline V lookup: CDR1 SGHRS, CDR2 YFSETQ. Deletions cut 5 bases from V and 0 bases from J, with 8 bases between. The CDR3 consists of 13 residues. CDR3 sequence: CASRLSLNTEAFF. The DNA for the CDR3 is TGCGCCAGCAGGTTGAGTCTGAACACTGAAGCTTTCTTT.

This clone was seen just once. The rearrangement joins TRBV7-2 to TRBJ1-4; D is ambiguous. This CDR3 is 13 amino acids long. Deletions cut 1 base from V and 7 bases from J, with 7 bases between. CDR1 and CDR2 (germline): SGHTA, FQGNSA. The CDR3 DNA reads TGTGCCAGCAGCTTAGGGTTTCGTGAAAAACTGTTTTTT. Protein sequence: CASSLGFREKLFF.

This sequence joins TRBV27 and TRBJ1-1; no clear D. The V end lost 8 bases, the J end lost 1 base, and 11 bases lay between the germline ends. Germline assignment: CDR1 MNHEY and CDR2 SMNVEV (reference sequence). There are 13 residues in the CDR3. As DNA, the CDR3 is TGTGCCAGCGGCTTCAGCAGGAACACTGAAGCTTTCTTT. Protein sequence: CASGFSRNTEAFF.

V is TRBV30 and J is TRBJ1-6, with D possibly being TRBD1 (5 bases). The germline V gene has CDR1 GTSNPN and CDR2 SVGIG (reference sequence). The CDR3 consists of 15 residues. The germline V and J ends were trimmed by 2 bases and 6 bases, with 14 bases remaining between them. For the CDR3, the DNA is TGTGCCTGGAGTCCACCGGGACGGAGTAATTCACCCCTCCACTTT. It encodes CAWSPPGRSNSPLHF.

V is TRBV7-2 and J is TRBJ1-2, with D uncertain. Looked up from germline, CDR1 is SGHTA and CDR2 is FQGNSA. The CDR3 runs to 15 residues. V was clipped by 6 bases and J by 3 bases, with 17 bases between them. CDR3 in amino acids: CASSSLWAGYYGYTF. Written as DNA, the CDR3 is TGTGCCAGCAGTTCCCTCTGGGCGGGGTACTATGGCTACACCTTC.

The V and J genes are TRBV5-4 and TRBJ2-3; maybe TRBD1 (6 bases). From germline, CDR1 is SGHNT and CDR2 YYREEE (reference sequence). V gave up 4 bases and J gave up 3 bases, with 9 bases separating them. This CDR3 has 13 residues. The CDR3 sequence is CASSVDRTDTQYF. CDR3 nucleotides: TGTGCCAGCAGCGTTGACAGGACAGATACGCAGTATTTT. The whole variable domain, remainder taken from reference TRBV5-4 and TRBJ2-3, is ETGVTQSPTHLIKTRGQQVTLRCSSQSGHNTVSWYQQALGQGPQFIFQYYREEENGRGNFPPRFSGLQFPNYSSELNVNALELDDSALYLCASSVDRTDTQYFGPGTRLTVL.

The rearrangement links TRBV5-1 to TRBJ1-1; D uncertain. The V end was cut by 0 bases, the J end by 1 base, with 7 bases between. The CDR3 spans 14 residues. Germline V gene lookup returns CDR1 SGHRS and CDR2 YFSETQ. The CDR3 region is CASSLEAGNTEAFF. In DNA form, the CDR3 reads TGCGCCAGCAGCTTGGAAGCTGGGAACACTGAAGCTTTCTTT.

The chain carries TRBV27 and TRBJ2-7; TRBD2 might be the D (6 bases). Trimming took 7 bases from V and 3 from J, leaving 13 bases between them. Germline CDR1 MNHEY, CDR2 SMNVEV (reference sequence). CDR3 length equals 13 residues. The CDR3 DNA sequence: TGTGCCAGCACCGATAGCGGCAGCTACGAGCAGTACTTC. Translated: CASTDSGSYEQYF.

The gene calls are TRBV10-2 and TRBJ2-2; D ambiguous. The CDR3 consists of 16 residues. V dropped 4 bases and J dropped 1 base, with 13 bases sitting between them. The germline V gene encodes CDR1 WSHSY and CDR2 SAAADI. The chain's CDR3 is CASSVVASLNTGELFF. CDR3 DNA sequence: TGCGCCAGCAGTGTCGTGGCTTCCCTGAACACCGGGGAGCTGTTTTTT.

This clone has a single count. The chain has TRBV2 and TRBJ2-2; D could derive from TRBD1 or TRBD2 (5 bases each). The germline V gene has CDR1 SNHLY and CDR2 FYNNEI. This CDR3 contains 15 residues. V was shortened by 2 bases and J by 4 bases, with 11 bases between the two germline ends. CDR3: CASSERGAGTGELFF. CDR3 nucleotide sequence: TGTGCCAGCAGTGAACGGGGCGCGGGCACCGGGGAGCTGTTTTTT.